This T cell receptor beta chain was observed in a study of Ad26.COV2.S vaccination and SARS-CoV-2 variants. Study overall: Enrollment placed the donor in the COV1001 Ad26.COV2.S trial arm. Study results and caveats: Measurement of non-spike TCR breadth gave similar results in vaccine and placebo recipients.

Treatment defined: over 15 received Ad26.COV2.S at low or high dose, single or two shots; about 5 received placebo; per-sample allocation not given. Day 63 after the first injection of vaccine or placebo was the sampling time. Donor was an adult aged 18-55 years in Boston. Expressing Wuhan-strain SARS-CoV-2 spike, an Ad26 vector served as the vaccine. The data were produced by immunoSEQ multiplex PCR, yet TCRdb's version contains in-frame clones alone and is incomplete. The sample lists roughly 300,000 clones; 88% were seen once. The CDR3 runs 15 residues. The germline CDR1 and CDR2 sequences are SGHNT and YENEEA. Trimming shortened V by 4 bases and J by 4 bases, and 13 bases separated the two germline ends. Comment on this clone: Its antigen is unidentified.

The genes are TRBV11-3 and TRBJ2-2; D may be TRBD1 or TRBD2 (5 bases each). Specimen: peripheral blood, collected in a trial of Ad26.COV2.S vaccine versus placebo. The clonotype originates from a person aged 18-65 years who received the Ad26.COV2.S COVID-19 vaccine or a placebo. In nucleotides, the CDR3 is TGTGCCAGCAGCTGGCGGGCCGGGACCACCGGGGAGCTGTTTTTT. Translating it yields CASSWRAGTTGELFF.